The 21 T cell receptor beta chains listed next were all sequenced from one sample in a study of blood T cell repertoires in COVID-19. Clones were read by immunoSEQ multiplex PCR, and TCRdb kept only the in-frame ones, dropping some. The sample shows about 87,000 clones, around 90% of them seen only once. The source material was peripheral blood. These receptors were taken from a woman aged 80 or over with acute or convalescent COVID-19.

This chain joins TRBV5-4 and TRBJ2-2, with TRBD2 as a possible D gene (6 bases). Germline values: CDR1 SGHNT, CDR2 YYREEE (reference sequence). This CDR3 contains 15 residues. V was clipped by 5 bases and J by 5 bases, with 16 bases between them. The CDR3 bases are TGTGCCAGCAGTTTACCCGGGGGTATGACCGGGGAGCTGTTTTTT. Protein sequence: CASSLPGGMTGELFF.

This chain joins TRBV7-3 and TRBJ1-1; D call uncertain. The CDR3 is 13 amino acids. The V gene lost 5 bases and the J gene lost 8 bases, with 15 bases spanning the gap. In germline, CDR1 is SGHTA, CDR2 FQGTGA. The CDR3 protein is CASSQRRDGEAFF. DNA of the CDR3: TGTGCCAGCAGCCAAAGAAGAGACGGGGAAGCTTTCTTT. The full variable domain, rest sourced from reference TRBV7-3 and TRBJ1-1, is GAGVSQTPSNKVTEKGKYVELRCDPISGHTALYWYRQSLGQGPEFLIYFQGTGAADDSGLPNDRFFAVRPEGSVSTLKIQRTERGDSAVYLCASSQRRDGEAFFGQGTRLTVV.

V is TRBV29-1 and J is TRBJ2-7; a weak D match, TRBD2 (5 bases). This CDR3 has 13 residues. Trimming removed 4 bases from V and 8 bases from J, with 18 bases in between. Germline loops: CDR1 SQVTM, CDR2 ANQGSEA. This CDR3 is CSVVMSGTRQQYF. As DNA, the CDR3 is TGCAGCGTTGTCATGTCGGGTACTAGGCAGCAGTACTTC.

As DNA, the CDR3 is TGTGCCAGCAGCGGGACAGGGTTTGTGGGAGAGACCCAGTACTTC. Translation gives CASSGTGFVGETQYF. The chain combines TRBV7-9 with TRBJ2-5; the match to TRBD1 covers 9 bases. Germline-derived CDR1 and CDR2 are SEHNR and FQNEAQ (reference sequence). V lost 5 bases and J lost 4; bases outside the gene matches: 8. The length of the CDR3 is 15 residues.

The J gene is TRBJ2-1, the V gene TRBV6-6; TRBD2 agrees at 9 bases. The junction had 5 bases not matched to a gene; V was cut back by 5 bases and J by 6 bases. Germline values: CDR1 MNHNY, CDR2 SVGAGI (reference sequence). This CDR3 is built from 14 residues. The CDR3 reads CASSALAGSNEQFF. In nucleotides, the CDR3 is TGTGCCAGCAGTGCACTAGCGGGTTCCAATGAGCAGTTCTTC.

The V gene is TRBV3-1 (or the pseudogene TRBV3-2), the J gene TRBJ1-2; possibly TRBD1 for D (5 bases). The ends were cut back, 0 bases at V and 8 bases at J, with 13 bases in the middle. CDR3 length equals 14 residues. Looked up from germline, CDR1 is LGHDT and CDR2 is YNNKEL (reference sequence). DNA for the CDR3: TGTGCCAGCAGCCAAGATGGGTCCAGGGCGGGCTACACCTTC. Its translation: CASSQDGSRAGYTF.

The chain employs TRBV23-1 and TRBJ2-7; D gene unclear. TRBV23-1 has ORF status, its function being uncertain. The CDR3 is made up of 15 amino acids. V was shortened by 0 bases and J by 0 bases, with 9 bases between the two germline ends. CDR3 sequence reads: CASSQSKRSSYEQYF. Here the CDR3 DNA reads TGCGCCAGCAGTCAATCGAAGCGAAGCTCCTACGAGCAGTACTTC.

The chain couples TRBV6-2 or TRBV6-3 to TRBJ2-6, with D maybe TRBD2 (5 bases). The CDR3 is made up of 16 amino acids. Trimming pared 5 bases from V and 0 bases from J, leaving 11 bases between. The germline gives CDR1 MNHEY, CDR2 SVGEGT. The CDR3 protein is CASSQAVSSGANVLTF. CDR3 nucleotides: TGTGCCAGCAGTCAAGCGGTTAGCTCTGGGGCCAACGTCCTGACTTTC.

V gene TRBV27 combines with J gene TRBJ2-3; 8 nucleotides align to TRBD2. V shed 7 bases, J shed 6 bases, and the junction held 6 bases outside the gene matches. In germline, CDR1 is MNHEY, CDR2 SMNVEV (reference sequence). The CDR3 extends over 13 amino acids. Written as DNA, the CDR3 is TGTGCCAGCACGGGAGGGGGATTCGATACGCAGTATTTT. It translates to CASTGGGFDTQYF.

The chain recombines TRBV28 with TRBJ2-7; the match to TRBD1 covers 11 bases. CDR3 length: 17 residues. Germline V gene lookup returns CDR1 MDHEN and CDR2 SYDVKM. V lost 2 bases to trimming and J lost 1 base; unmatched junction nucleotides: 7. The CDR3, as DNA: TGTGCCAGCAGTTTAATTCGCGGACAGGGGGCATCCTACGAGCAGTACTTC. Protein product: CASSLIRGQGASYEQYF.

The CDR3 here is CSASGGGLPPTDTQYF. CDR3 DNA: TGCAGTGCTAGTGGCGGGGGGCTCCCCCCCACAGATACGCAGTATTTT. The chain combines TRBV20-1 with TRBJ2-3; 8 bases align to TRBD2. The CDR3 loop spans 16 amino acids. Germline loops: CDR1 DFQATT, CDR2 SNEGSKA (reference sequence). After removal of 3 bases from V and 2 bases from J, the junction contained 10 bases not matched to a gene.

The CDR3 DNA reads TGTGCCAGCAGCTACGGGACTATCAATGAGCAGTTCTTC. Translation: CASSYGTINEQFF. J is TRBJ2-1 and V is TRBV9, with 7 positions matching TRBD2. The germline V gene encodes CDR1 SGDLS and CDR2 YYNGEE. The CDR3 runs 13 residues. Losses at the gene ends were 4 bases for V and 6 bases for J; bases not matched to a gene: 4. The entire variable domain, with the rest obtained from reference TRBV9 and TRBJ2-1, is as follows: DSGVTQTPKHLITATGQRVTLRCSPRSGDLSVYWYQQSLDQGLQFLIQYYNGEERAKGNILERFSAQQFPDLHSELNLSSLELGDSALYFCASSYGTINEQFFGPGTRLTVL.

CDR3 nucleotide sequence: TGTGCCAGTAGTCCTCGGGAACAAGCTTACCTCTATGGCTACACCTTC. Amino acids: CASSPREQAYLYGYTF. The chain uses TRBV19 and TRBJ1-2, with no clear D. The CDR3 length is 16 residues. The germline V gene encodes CDR1 LNHDA and CDR2 SQIVND (reference sequence). The germline V and J ends were trimmed by 5 bases and 4 bases, with 20 bases remaining between them.

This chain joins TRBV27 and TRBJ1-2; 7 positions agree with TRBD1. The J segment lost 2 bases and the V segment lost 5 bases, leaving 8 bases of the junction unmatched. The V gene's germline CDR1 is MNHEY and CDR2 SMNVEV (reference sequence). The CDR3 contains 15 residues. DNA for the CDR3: TGTGCCAGCAGTCGGACCCCGGGACAGAACTATGGCTACACCTTC. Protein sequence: CASSRTPGQNYGYTF.

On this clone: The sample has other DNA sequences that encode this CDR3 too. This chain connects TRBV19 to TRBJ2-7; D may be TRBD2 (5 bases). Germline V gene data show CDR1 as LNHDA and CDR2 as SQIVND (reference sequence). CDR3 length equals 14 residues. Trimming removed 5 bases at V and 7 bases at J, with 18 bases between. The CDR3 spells CASSPPGGVREQYF. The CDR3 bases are TGTGCCAGTAGTCCCCCCGGAGGAGTACGGGAGCAGTACTTC. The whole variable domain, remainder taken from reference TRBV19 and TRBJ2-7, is DGGITQSPKYLFRKEGQNVTLSCEQNLNHDAMYWYRQDPGQGLRLIYYSQIVNDFQKGDIAEGYSVSREKKESFPLTVTSAQKNPTAFYLCASSPPGGVREQYFGPGTRLTVT.

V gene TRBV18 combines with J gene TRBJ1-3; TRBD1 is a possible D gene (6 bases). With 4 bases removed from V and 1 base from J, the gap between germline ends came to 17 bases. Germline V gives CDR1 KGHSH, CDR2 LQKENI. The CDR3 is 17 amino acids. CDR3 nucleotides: TGTGCCAGCTCACAGACACAGACACAGGGTTCTGGAAACACCATATATTTT. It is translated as CASSQTQTQGSGNTIYF.

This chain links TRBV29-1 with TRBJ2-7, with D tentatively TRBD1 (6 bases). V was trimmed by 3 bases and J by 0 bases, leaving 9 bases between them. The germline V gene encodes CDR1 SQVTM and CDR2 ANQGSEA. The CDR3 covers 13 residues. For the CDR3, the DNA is TGCAGCGTTGACCAGGGGAGCTCCTACGAGCAGTACTTC. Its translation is CSVDQGSSYEQYF.

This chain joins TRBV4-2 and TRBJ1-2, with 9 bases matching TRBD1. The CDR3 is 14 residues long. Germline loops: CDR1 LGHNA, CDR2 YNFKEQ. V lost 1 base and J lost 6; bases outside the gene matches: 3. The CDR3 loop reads CASSQVGQGNGYTF. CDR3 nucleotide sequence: TGTGCCAGCAGCCAAGTGGGACAGGGTAATGGCTACACCTTC.

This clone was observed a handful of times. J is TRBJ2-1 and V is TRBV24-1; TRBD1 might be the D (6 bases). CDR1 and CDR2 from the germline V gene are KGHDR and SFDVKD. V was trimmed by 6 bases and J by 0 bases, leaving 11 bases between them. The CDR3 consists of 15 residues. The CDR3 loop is CATSQRGGSYNEQFF. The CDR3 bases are TGTGCCACCAGTCAGAGAGGGGGCTCCTACAATGAGCAGTTCTTC.

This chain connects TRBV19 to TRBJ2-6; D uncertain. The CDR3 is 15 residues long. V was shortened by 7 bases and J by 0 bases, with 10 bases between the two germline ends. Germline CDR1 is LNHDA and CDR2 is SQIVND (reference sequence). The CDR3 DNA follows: TGTGCCAGTAAGCCAGGCTACTCTGGGGCCAACGTCCTGACTTTC. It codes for CASKPGYSGANVLTF.

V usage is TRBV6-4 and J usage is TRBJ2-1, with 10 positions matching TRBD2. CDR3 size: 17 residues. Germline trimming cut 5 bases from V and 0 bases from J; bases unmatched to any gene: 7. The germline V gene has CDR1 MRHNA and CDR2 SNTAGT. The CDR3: CASSRTSGLSSYNEQFF. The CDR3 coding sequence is TGTGCCAGCAGTAGGACTAGCGGCCTGAGCTCCTACAATGAGCAGTTCTTC.